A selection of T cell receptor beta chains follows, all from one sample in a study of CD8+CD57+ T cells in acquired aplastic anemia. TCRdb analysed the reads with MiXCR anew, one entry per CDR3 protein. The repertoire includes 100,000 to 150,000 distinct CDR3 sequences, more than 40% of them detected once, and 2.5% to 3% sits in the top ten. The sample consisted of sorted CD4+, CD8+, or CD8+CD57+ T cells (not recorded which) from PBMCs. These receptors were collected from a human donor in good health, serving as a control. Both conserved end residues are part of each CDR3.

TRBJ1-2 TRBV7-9 CAGSLGGRENCGYTF
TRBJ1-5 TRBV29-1 CSVAQGADQPQHF
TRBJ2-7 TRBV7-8 CASSFGLYGDRSYEQYF
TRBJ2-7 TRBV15 CATSRSTGGRRVEQYF
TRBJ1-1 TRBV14 CASSRDTGGGTEAFF
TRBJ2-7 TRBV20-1 CSATRTSGPSEQYF
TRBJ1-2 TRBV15 CATSRDLGYTF
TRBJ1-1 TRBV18 CASSPVAQMNTEAFF
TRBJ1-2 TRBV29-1 CSVGGRDGPRDYTF
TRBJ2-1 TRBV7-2 CASSSTSRGHSYNEQFF
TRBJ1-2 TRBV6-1 CASRTDSNYGYTF
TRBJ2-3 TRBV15 CATSREILAGADTQYF
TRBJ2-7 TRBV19 CASSEIFRDQGLEQYF
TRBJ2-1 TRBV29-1 CSAGLAESSYNEQFF
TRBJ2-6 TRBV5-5 CASSLNRDGGANVLTF
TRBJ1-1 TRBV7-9 CASSGRVNTEAFF
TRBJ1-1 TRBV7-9 CASSAEQENTEAFF
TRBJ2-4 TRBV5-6 CASSFRTSSKNIQYF
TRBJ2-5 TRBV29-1 CSVRDGQETQYF
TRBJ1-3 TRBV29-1 CSVSVSRDTIYF
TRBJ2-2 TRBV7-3 CASSLGTSPTGELFF
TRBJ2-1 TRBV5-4 CASSRSSGGLYNEQFF
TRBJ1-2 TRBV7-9 CASSLADRGYTF
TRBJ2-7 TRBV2 CASTTGSYYEQYF
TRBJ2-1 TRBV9 CASTAGSSYNEQFF
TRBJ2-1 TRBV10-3 CATSGVNEQFF
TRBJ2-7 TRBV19 CASSTPGQGIYEQYF
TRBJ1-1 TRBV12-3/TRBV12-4 CASSLVSVTEAFF
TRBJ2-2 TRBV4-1 CASSQDIGRNTGELFF
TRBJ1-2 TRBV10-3 CAISERTGKGYTF
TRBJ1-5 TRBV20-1 CSAPGQGAGQPQHF
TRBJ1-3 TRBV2 CASSEEDSGNTIYF
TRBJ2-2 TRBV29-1 CSGGSRRMRDTGELFF
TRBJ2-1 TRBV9 CASSVDSSGGEQFF
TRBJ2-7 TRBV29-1 CSAGDRGTYEQYF
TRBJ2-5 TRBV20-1 CSAWSGGAVQETQYF
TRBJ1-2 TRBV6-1 CASSKGEEYGYTF
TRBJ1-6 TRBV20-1 CSARDHGTGPNSPLHF
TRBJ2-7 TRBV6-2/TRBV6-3 CASSPSGFGAYEQYF
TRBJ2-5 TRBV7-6 CASSLAGETQYF
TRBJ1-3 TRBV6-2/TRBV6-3 CASSYSTSGPSGNTIYF
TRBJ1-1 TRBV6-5 CASRDTGVREAFF
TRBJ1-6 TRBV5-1 CASSLAGRGALHF
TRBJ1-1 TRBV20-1 CSALGQPNTEAFF
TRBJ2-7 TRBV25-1 CASNGRQGVLFYEQYF
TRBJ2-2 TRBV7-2 CASSLEQGGTGELFF
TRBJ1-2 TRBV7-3 CASSPGTTGGYTF
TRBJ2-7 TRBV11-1 CASSLAGGQGVGEQYF
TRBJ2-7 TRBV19 CASSPRAWGPYEQYF
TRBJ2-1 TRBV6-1 CASSPGLAGGSNEQFF
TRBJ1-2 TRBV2 CASRPGQGANGYTF
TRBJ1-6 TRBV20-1 CSARNVGISPLHF
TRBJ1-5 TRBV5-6 CASSLVTGRYQPQHF
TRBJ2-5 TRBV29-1 CSVVTLQETQYF
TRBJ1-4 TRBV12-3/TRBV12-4 CASSQNERREKLFF
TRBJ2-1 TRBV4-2 CASSRGTSGRGEQFF
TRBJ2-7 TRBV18 CASSHPGGGNYEQYF
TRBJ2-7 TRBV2 CASSVYSAALYEQYF
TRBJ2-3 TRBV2 CATPLAGGKLDTQYF
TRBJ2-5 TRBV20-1 CSAGVAGVQETQYF